This paragraph reports one TCR beta chain. Its antigen specificity is not known. Within one base of it there is no much larger clone, and no base qualities were kept. The sample's time point label, in plain terms: about 28 days (+/-7) after the second vaccine dose. AZD1222 recipients whose second dose came at about 4 weeks and those whose second dose came at about 12 weeks were combined into one group, since spike-specific TCR depth and breadth did not differ between the two schedules. The vaccinee samples were drawn from two UK trials, COV001 and COV002, one of which was a single-blind randomized controlled phase 2/3 trial testing AZD1222 (ChAdOx1 nCoV-19) in healthy adults. Trial participant PBMC samples were collected at day 0 and day 28 after the second dose for TCRbeta chain sequencing. Counted from cysteine to phenylalanine, this CDR3 has 13 amino acids. The only DNA kept is the CDR3, 39 bases in frame from the first base. At the junction V is shortened by 6 bases and J by 4 bases, with 11 bases in between. The germline V gene (reference sequence) supplies CDR1 SGHKS and CDR2 YYEKEE.

The data derive from a study of T cell responses to AZD1222 COVID-19 vaccine listed by TCRdb under 2021. About the full investigation: TCR sequencing was performed for 230 to 250 trial participants, of whom roughly 200 were given two doses of AZD1222 and roughly 25 were given two doses of MenACWY control vaccine. Trial participants were enrolled by age into subgroups of 18-55, 56-69 and 70-plus years, and around 140, 26 and 57 TCR-sequenced participants, respectively, were included in these subgroups.

The CDR3 regions of human TCRbeta chains were subjected to immunosequencing. The paper's processing steps were these. TCRs in the repertoires were compared against a reference library of SARS-CoV-2-specific TCRs that had been generated with the MIRA antigen-specificity platform. Breadth was defined as the fraction of unique TCRs that were SARS-CoV-2-associated, and depth was defined as the fraction of total T cells that were SARS-CoV-2-associated. Using the MIRA data, each spike-specific TCR was mapped to the spike region that the TCR reacts to and placed in a CD4 or CD8 class. Log10-transformed breadth and depth values were compared by one-way ANOVA with Sidak's multiple comparisons tests. The clones in this table, taken by TCRdb from immuneACCESS, are in-frame only. Not every clone is retained; where verified, under half of the shortfall comes from an unresolved V gene, and the cause of the rest is unknown. Clone size and the V and J calls come from that table; the DNA yielded D and trimming. The sample table records 120,000 or so clones; around 83% of these occur just once. Jointly, the top ten make up 25% to 35% of the sample.

Summary of the overall study and its limitations: Only five or six AZD1222 recipients were SARS-CoV-2 seropositive at baseline, limiting conclusions about previously exposed vaccinees. Epitopes outside the regions mutated in the B.1.351 and B.1.1.7 variants were reportedly recognized by nearly half of the unique spike-specific TCRs. In the small 56-69-year group, the increase in depth fell short of significance, most likely because of low power. The whole spike protein was spanned by vaccine-associated CD4 TCRs, and dominant responses were seen in regions 160-218 and 743-854. After two AZD1222 doses, both the breadth and the depth of spike-specific TCRs were significantly higher than at day 0 and than in MenACWY recipients. Because no day 14 peak-response samples were available, repertoires were characterized only after the peak T cell response. Participants were mostly white British, with more females than males. The authors suggested clonal diversity may have been underestimated.

The sequence links TRBV5-5 to TRBJ1-3; TRBD1 is possibly the D segment (6 matching bases). This material consisted of peripheral blood, taken 28 days after the second AZD1222 dose. This TCR came from an adult who received the AZD1222 COVID-19 vaccine. The CDR3: CASMAGAGNTIYF. The DNA sequence is as follows: TGTGCCAGCATGGCGGGGGCAGGAAACACCATATATTTT.